The 22 T cell receptor beta chains below come from one sample, sequenced in a study of post-analysis software for immune sequencing data. Antigens for these TCRs are unknown. Libraries were made from TCR beta cDNA, and they carried unique molecular identifiers. Each CDR3 protein is one row after TCRdb ran MiXCR on the PCR reads. The sample yields roughly 580,000 distinct CDR3 sequences, roughly 47% seen once. Overall study findings and caveats: There were five or six TRBV segments more frequent in patients than controls, and TRBV5-6, TRBV5-1 and TRBV20-1 were among them.

The sequenced sample consisted of blood. These receptors were collected from a girl aged 5-17 years with multiple sclerosis.

The chain combines TRBV12-3 or TRBV12-4 with TRBJ2-2; TRBD2 aligns across 12 bases. The CDR3 extends over 16 amino acids. V lost 6 bases to trimming and J lost 5 bases; unmatched junction nucleotides: 7. The CDR3 DNA reads as TGTGCCAGCAGAGTACTAGCGGGGGGAAGGACCGGGGAGCTGTTTTTT. Translation gives CASRVLAGGRTGELFF.

The rearrangement joins TRBV2 to TRBJ2-7; D is uncertain. The germline V gene encodes CDR1 SNHLY and CDR2 FYNNEI. The V and J ends lost 0 bases and 1 base respectively, with 16 bases between them. This CDR3 has 17 amino acids. The CDR3 loop is CASSEARDTLLSYEQYF. The CDR3 DNA sequence: TGTGCCAGCAGTGAAGCGCGTGACACCTTATTGTCCTACGAGCAGTACTTC.

The chain uses TRBV7-3 and TRBJ2-7, with 10 bases identical to TRBD2. CDR3 length: 18 residues. Germline CDR1 and CDR2: SGHTA and FQGTGA. V lost 5 bases to trimming and J lost 0 bases; unmatched junction nucleotides: 13. CDR3 bases: TGTGCCAGCAGCCCAAGGGCTAGCGGGGGAGCCCTCTCCTACGAGCAGTACTTC. It encodes CASSPRASGGALSYEQYF.

Note on this clonotype: The junction departs from the called germline gene at one end, perhaps through a read error. V and J are TRBV11-3 and TRBJ2-7; D is undetermined. Germline lookup yields CDR1 SGHNT and CDR2 YENEEA. The CDR3 covers 13 residues. The CDR3 DNA reads as TGTGCCAGCAGCCTAGATCTCCCCTACGAGCAGTACTTC. Encoded protein: CASSLDLPYEQYF.

The DNA for the CDR3 is TGTGCCAGCAGCCCGGGGGAAGATACGCAGTATTTT. Its translation: CASSPGEDTQYF. The chain carries TRBV11-3 and TRBJ2-3; weak D call: TRBD2 (6 bases). V was clipped by 5 bases and J by 5 bases, with 8 bases between them. This CDR3 region has 12 residues. Germline V gene data show CDR1 as SGHNT and CDR2 as YENEEA.

V gene TRBV6-2 or TRBV6-3 combines with J gene TRBJ2-7; no clear D. This CDR3 is 12 amino acids long. The germline V and J ends were trimmed by 8 bases and 4 bases, with 12 bases remaining between them. Germline V gene data show CDR1 as MNHEY and CDR2 as SVGEGT. CDR3: CASRNPLYEQYF. The DNA of the CDR3 is TGTGCCAGCCGCAACCCTTTATACGAGCAGTACTTC.

This clonotype appeared a few times. DNA of the CDR3: TGTGCCAGCAGGGCTGGACAGGGTTCCCCTGGGGCCAACGTCCTGACTTTC. This gives the protein CASRAGQGSPGANVLTF. The chain carries TRBV6-2 or TRBV6-3 and TRBJ2-6; 8 bases line up with TRBD1. Trimming at V came to 6 bases and at J to 2 bases, leaving 9 bases not matched to a gene. This CDR3 spans 17 amino acids. Germline assignment: CDR1 MNHEY and CDR2 SVGEGT.

In regard to this clonotype: A read error may produce the germline difference seen at one junction end. The V gene is TRBV12-3 or TRBV12-4, the J gene TRBJ1-2, with D tentatively TRBD1 (5 bases). The CDR3 runs 14 residues. CDR3: CTSSLEARVIGYTF. The CDR3 DNA is TGTACCAGCAGTTTAGAGGCCAGGGTTATAGGCTACACCTTC.

The V and J genes are TRBV20-1 and TRBJ2-3; D is uncertain. The CDR3 spans 14 residues. Germline CDR1 DFQATT, CDR2 SNEGSKA (reference sequence). The V gene lost 3 bases and the J gene lost 4 bases, with 14 bases spanning the gap. The DNA of the CDR3 is TGCAGTGCTAGGCCCACCCTTTCCCCAGATACGCAGTATTTT. Its protein product is CSARPTLSPDTQYF.

V gene TRBV21-1 combines with J gene TRBJ2-3; TRBD1 reflects the table's D call only, with no check against the DNA. TRBV21-1 is marked as a pseudogene. The CDR3 runs 19 residues. DNA for the CDR3: TGTGCCAGCAGCAAAGATGTTTCGATGACAGGGTGGTTAACAGATACGCAGTATTTT. Protein product: CASSKDVSMTGWLTDTQYF.

The V gene is TRBV20-1, the J gene TRBJ2-1; 12 bases map to TRBD2. The CDR3 runs to 17 residues. Germline-derived CDR1 and CDR2 are DFQATT and SNEGSKA (reference sequence). V shed 3 bases, J shed 2 bases, and the junction held 8 bases outside the gene matches. CDR3 bases: TGCAGTGCTAGTTCGCTAGCGGGGGGGCCGGCCTACAATGAGCAGTTCTTC. Protein product: CSASSLAGGPAYNEQFF.

V usage is TRBV9 and J usage is TRBJ1-2, with a tentative D call TRBD1 (5 bases). The CDR3 runs 16 residues. Deletions cut 4 bases from V and 0 bases from J, with 16 bases between. From germline, CDR1 is SGDLS and CDR2 YYNGEE. The CDR3 sequence is CASSPDWDRPNYGYTF. Written as DNA, the CDR3 is TGTGCCAGCAGCCCAGATTGGGACCGCCCTAACTATGGCTACACCTTC.

V usage is TRBV7-2 and J usage is TRBJ2-7, with D perhaps matching TRBD1 or TRBD2 (6 bases each). Germline CDR1 SGHTA, CDR2 FQGNSA. Trimming pared 2 bases from V and 3 bases from J, leaving 20 bases between. The CDR3 is 17 amino acids. The CDR3 nucleotides read TGTGCCAGCAGCTTACCTCAAGGGGGGCAGGCGAGCTACGAGCAGTACTTC. Translated, it gives CASSLPQGGQASYEQYF.

This clonotype was seen only a few times. This sequence joins TRBV5-1 and TRBJ1-1; D gene uncertain. The CDR3 consists of 14 residues. The ends were cut back, 4 bases at V and 9 bases at J, with 19 bases in the middle. Germline V lookup: CDR1 SGHRS, CDR2 YFSETQ. Here the CDR3 reads CASSRDFRFEQAFF. For the CDR3, the DNA is TGCGCCAGCAGCCGGGATTTTCGATTTGAACAAGCTTTCTTT.

The genes are TRBV4-1 and TRBJ2-7, with 7 bases that match TRBD1. Germline-derived CDR1 and CDR2 are MGHRA and YSYEKL. V shed 3 bases and J 0 bases; nucleotides not matched to a gene: 8. CDR3 length: 16 amino acids. Written as DNA, the CDR3 is TGCGCCAGCAGCCATCGGACAGGAGAGTCCTCCTACGAGCAGTACTTC. Translating gives CASSHRTGESSYEQYF.

The V gene is TRBV10-3, the J gene TRBJ2-5; D not resolved. Germline CDR1 reads ENHRY; CDR2 reads SYGVKD. CDR3 length: 11 residues. V gave up 6 bases and J gave up 2 bases, with 4 bases separating them. The CDR3 sequence is CAISQQETQYF. The CDR3 DNA sequence: TGTGCCATCAGCCAGCAAGAGACCCAGTACTTC.

The chain recombines TRBV7-9 with TRBJ2-2; TRBD1 agrees at 8 bases. The CDR3 runs to 15 residues. Per germline, CDR1 SEHNR and CDR2 FQNEAQ (reference sequence). V dropped 5 bases and J dropped 2; count of bases not matched to a gene: 4. The CDR3 nucleotides are TGTGCCAGCAGCATCACAGGGGGTAACACCGGGGAGCTGTTTTTT. This gives the protein CASSITGGNTGELFF.

In its sample, this clonotype was seen a few times. This chain connects TRBV6-5 to TRBJ2-7; 9 bases align to TRBD2. Germline values: CDR1 MNHEY, CDR2 SVGAGI. The CDR3 is 15 amino acids. V trimming: 0 bases; J trimming: 7 bases; junction bases outside the gene matches: 7. Here the CDR3 reads CASSYSGAGGSEQYF. Here the CDR3 DNA reads TGTGCCAGCAGTTACTCGGGAGCGGGGGGTAGTGAGCAGTACTTC.

This clonotype was counted once. The V and J genes are TRBV20-1 and TRBJ2-1, with a weak D call TRBD2 (7 bases). The germline CDR1 and CDR2 sequences are DFQATT and SNEGSKA (reference sequence). V lost 4 bases and J lost 5, with 18 bases in between. The CDR3 length is 15 residues. CDR3 sequence (DNA): TGCAGTGCTACCGGGGGGCGGGGGTCCCACAATGAGCAGTTCTTC. Its protein is CSATGGRGSHNEQFF.

This clonotype turned up a few times. V usage is TRBV12-3 or TRBV12-4 and J usage is TRBJ2-4; 7 bases are a match to TRBD1. V trimming: 6 bases; J trimming: 6 bases; junction bases outside the gene matches: 5. This CDR3 is built from 13 residues. CDR3 nucleotide sequence: TGTGCCAGCAGACCAGGGGGTAGAAACATTCAGTACTTC. Its protein product is CASRPGGRNIQYF.

The chain carries TRBV20-1 and TRBJ2-1; 8 positions match TRBD1. This CDR3 region has 15 residues. The V gene end was trimmed by 3 bases and the J gene end by 0 bases; junction bases not matched to a gene: 4. Germline CDR1 is DFQATT and CDR2 is SNEGSKA (reference sequence). CDR3 sequence (DNA): TGCAGTGCTAGTAGACAGGGGATCTCCTACAATGAGCAGTTCTTC. Its protein is CSASRQGISYNEQFF.

This clonotype was observed a handful of times. The chain's CDR3 is CASSQEGGLGYEQYF. The CDR3 bases are TGCGCCAGCAGCCAAGAGGGAGGGCTGGGCTACGAGCAGTACTTC. The chain joins TRBV4-1 to TRBJ2-7; 7 bases fit TRBD2. J was trimmed by 3 bases and V by 0 bases; bases with no gene match: 5. CDR3 length equals 15 residues. The germline CDR1 and CDR2 sequences are MGHRA and YSYEKL.